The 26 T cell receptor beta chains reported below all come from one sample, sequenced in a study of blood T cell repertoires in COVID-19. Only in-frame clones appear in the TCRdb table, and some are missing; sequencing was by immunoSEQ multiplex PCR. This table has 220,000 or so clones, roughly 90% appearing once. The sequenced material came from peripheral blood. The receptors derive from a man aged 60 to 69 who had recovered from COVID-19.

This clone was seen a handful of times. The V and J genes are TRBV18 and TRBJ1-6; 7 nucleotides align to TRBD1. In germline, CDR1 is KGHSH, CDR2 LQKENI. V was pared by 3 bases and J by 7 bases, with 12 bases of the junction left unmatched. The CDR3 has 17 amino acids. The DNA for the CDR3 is TGTGCCAGCTCACCCGGGGGACAGCTGGCCCTGAATTCACCCCTCCACTTT. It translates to CASSPGGQLALNSPLHF.

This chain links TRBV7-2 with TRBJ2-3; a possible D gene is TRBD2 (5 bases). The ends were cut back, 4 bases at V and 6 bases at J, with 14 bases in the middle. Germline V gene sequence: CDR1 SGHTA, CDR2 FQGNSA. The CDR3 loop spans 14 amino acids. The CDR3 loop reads CASSSISTGDTQYF. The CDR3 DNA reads TGTGCCAGCAGCTCGATTTCGACGGGGGATACGCAGTATTTT.

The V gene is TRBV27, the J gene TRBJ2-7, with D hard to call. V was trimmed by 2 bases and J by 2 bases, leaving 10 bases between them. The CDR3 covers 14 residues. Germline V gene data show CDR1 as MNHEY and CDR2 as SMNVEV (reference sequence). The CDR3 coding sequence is TGTGCCAGCAGTTTAAGTGGGCTCCCCTACGAGCAGTACTTC. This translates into CASSLSGLPYEQYF.

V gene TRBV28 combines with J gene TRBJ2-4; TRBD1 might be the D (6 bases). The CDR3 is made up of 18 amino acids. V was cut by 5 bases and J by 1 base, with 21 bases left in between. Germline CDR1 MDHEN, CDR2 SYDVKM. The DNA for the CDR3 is TGTGCCAGCAGTCCCCCTGGACAGAGGGCCTGGGCCAAAAACATTCAGTACTTC. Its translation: CASSPPGQRAWAKNIQYF.

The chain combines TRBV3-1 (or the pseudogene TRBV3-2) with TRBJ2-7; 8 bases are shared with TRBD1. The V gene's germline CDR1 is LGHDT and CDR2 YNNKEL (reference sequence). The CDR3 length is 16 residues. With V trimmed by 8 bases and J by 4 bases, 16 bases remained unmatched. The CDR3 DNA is TGTGCCAGCTCCCCTCCGCCAGGACAGGGAAAATACGAGCAGTACTTC. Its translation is CASSPPPGQGKYEQYF.

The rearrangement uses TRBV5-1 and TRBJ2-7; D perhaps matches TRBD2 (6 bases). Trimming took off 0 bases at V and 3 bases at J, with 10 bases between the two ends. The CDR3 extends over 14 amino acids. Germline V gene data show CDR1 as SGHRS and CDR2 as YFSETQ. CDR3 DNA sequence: TGCGCCAGCAGCTTGGGGCCGGGACTCTACGAGCAGTACTTC. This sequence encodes CASSLGPGLYEQYF.

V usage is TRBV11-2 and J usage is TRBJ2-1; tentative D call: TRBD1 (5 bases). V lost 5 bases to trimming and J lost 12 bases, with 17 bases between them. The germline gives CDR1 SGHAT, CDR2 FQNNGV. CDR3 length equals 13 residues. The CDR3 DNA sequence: TGTGCCAGCAGCCCGCCCCAGGGCAAACGGCAGTTCTTC. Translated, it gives CASSPPQGKRQFF. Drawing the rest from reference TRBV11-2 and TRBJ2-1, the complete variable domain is EAGVAQSPRYKIIEKRQSVAFWCNPISGHATLYWYQQILGQGPKLLIQFQNNGVVDDSQLPKDRFSAERLKGVDSTLKIQPAKLEDSAVYLCASSPPQGKRQFFGPGTRLTVL.

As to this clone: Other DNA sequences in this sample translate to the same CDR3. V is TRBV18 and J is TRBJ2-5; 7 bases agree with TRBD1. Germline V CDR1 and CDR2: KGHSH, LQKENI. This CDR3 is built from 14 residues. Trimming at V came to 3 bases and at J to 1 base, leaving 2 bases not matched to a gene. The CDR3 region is CASSPGQIQETQYF. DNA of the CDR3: TGTGCCAGCTCACCGGGACAGATCCAAGAGACCCAGTACTTC.

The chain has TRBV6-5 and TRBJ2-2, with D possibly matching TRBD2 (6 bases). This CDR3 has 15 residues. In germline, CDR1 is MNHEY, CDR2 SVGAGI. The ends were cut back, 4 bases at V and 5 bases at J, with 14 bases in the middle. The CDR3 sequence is CASSSGGKVTGELFF. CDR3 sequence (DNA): TGTGCCAGCAGTTCTGGGGGGAAAGTGACCGGGGAGCTGTTTTTT.

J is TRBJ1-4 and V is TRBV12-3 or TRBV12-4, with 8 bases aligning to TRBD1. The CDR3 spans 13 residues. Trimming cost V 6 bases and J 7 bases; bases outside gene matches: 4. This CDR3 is CASRPQGGEKLFF. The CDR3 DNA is TGTGCCAGCAGACCACAGGGGGGTGAAAAACTGTTTTTT.

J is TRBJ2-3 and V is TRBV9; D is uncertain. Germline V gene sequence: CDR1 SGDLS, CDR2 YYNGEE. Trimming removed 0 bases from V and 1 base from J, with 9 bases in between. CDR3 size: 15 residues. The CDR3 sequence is CASSVVGVGTDTQYF. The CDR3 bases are TGTGCCAGCAGCGTAGTCGGTGTTGGCACAGATACGCAGTATTTT.

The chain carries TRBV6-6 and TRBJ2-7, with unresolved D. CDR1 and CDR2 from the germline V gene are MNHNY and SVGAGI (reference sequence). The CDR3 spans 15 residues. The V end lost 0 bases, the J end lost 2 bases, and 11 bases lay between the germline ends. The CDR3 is CASSYSTTAAYEQYF. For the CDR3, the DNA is TGTGCCAGCAGTTACTCGACAACAGCAGCCTACGAGCAGTACTTC.

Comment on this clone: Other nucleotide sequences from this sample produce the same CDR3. DNA for the CDR3: TGTGCCAGTAGTATACGGACAGAAACCGGGGAGCTGTTTTTT. Its protein is CASSIRTETGELFF. The V gene is TRBV19, the J gene TRBJ2-2; TRBD1 is a possible D gene (6 bases). The CDR3 loop spans 14 amino acids. Germline CDR1 and CDR2: LNHDA and SQIVND (reference sequence). V was trimmed by 2 bases and J by 5 bases, leaving 9 bases between them.

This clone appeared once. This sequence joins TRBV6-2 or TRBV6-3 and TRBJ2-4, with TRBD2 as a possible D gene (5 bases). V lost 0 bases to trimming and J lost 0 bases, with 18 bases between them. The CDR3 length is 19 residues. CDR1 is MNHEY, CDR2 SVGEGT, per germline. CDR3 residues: CASSYSPDGVWLAKNIQYF. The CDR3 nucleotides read TGTGCCAGCAGTTACTCTCCGGACGGGGTTTGGTTAGCCAAAAACATTCAGTACTTC.

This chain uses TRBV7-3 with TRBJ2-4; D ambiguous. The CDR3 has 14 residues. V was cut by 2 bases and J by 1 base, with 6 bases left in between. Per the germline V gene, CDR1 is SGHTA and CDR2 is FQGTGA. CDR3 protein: CASSLVGAKNIQYF. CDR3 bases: TGTGCCAGCAGCTTAGTCGGGGCCAAAAACATTCAGTACTTC.

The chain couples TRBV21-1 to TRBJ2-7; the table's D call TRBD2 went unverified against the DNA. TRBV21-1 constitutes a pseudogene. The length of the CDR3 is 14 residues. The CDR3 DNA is TGTGCCAGCAGCCGAGCGGGAGGGCGGAACGAGCAGTACTTC. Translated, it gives CASSRAGGRNEQYF.

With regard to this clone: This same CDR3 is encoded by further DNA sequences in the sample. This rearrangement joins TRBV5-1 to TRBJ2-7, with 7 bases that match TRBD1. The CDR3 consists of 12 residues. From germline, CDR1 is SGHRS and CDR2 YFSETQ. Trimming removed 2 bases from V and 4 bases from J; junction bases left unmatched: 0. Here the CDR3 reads CASSLQGYEQYF. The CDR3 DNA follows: TGCGCCAGCAGCTTACAGGGGTACGAGCAGTACTTC.

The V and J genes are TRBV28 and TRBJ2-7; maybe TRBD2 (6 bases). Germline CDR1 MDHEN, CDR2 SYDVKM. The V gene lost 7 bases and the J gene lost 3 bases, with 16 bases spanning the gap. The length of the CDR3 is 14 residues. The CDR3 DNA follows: TGTGCCAGCACCTCCTCGGGAGCGGACTACGAGCAGTACTTC. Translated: CASTSSGADYEQYF.

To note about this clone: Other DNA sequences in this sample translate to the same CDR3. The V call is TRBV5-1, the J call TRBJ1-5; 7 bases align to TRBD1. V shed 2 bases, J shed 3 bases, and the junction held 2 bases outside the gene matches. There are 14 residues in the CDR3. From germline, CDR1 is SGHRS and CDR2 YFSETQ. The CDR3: CASSLGTANQPQHF. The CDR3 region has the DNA TGCGCCAGCAGCTTAGGGACAGCCAATCAGCCCCAGCATTTT.

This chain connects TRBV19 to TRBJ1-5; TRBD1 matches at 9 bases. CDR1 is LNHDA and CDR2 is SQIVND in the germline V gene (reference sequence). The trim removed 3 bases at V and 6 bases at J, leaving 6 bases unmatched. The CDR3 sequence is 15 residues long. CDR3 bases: TGTGCCAGTAGTATGCGGACAGGGGTTGGTCAGCCCCAGCATTTT. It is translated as CASSMRTGVGQPQHF. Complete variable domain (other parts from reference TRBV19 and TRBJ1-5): DGGITQSPKYLFRKEGQNVTLSCEQNLNHDAMYWYRQDPGQGLRLIYYSQIVNDFQKGDIAEGYSVSREKKESFPLTVTSAQKNPTAFYLCASSMRTGVGQPQHFGDGTRLSIL.

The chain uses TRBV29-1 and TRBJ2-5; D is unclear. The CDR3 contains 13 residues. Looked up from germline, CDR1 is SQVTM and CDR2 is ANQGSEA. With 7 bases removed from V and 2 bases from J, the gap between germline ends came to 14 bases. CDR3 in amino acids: CSAAQNTQETQYF. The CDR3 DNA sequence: TGCAGCGCGGCCCAGAATACGCAAGAGACCCAGTACTTC.

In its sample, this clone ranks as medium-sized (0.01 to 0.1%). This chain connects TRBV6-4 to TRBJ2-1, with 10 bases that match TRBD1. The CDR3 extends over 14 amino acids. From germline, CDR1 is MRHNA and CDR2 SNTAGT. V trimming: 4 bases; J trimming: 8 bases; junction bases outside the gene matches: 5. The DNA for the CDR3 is TGTGCCAGCAGTGCCGGACAGGGGGGGGATGAGCAGTTCTTC. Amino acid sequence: CASSAGQGGDEQFF.

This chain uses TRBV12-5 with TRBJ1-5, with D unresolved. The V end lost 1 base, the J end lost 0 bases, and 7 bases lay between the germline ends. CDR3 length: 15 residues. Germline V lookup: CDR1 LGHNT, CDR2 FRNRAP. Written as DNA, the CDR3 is TGTGCTAGTGGTTTGGCCGGGAATAGCAATCAGCCCCAGCATTTT. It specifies CASGLAGNSNQPQHF.

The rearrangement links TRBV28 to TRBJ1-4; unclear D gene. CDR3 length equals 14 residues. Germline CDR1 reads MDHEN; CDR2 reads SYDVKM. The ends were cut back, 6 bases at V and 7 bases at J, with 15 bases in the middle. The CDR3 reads CASSPGLRPEKLFF. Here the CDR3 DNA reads TGTGCCAGCAGCCCCGGCCTGCGGCCTGAAAAACTGTTTTTT.

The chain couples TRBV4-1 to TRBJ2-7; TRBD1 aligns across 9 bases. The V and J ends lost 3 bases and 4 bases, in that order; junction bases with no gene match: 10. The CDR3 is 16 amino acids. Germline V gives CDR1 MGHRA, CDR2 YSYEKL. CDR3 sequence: CASSQTTGTGRYEQYF. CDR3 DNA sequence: TGCGCCAGCAGCCAGACTACCGGGACAGGGAGATACGAGCAGTACTTC.

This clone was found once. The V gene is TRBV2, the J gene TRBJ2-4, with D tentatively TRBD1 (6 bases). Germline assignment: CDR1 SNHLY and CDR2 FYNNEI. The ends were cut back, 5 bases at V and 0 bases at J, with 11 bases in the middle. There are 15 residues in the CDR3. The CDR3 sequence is CASSYRAIAKNIQYF. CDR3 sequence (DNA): TGTGCCAGCAGTTACAGGGCCATAGCCAAAAACATTCAGTACTTC.